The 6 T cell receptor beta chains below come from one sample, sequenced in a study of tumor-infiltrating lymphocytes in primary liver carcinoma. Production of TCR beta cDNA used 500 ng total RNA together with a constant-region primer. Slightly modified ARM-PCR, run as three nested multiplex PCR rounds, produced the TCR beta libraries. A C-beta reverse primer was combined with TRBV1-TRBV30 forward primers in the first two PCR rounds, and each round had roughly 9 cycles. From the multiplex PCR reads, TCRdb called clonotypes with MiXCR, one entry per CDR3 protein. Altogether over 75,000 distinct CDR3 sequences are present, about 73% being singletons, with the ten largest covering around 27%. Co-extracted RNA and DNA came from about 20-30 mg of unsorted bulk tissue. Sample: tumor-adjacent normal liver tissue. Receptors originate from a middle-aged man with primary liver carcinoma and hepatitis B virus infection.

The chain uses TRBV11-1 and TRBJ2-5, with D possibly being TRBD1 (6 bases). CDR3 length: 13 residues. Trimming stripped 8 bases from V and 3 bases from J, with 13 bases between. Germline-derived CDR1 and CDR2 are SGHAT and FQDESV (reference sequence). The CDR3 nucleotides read TGTGCCAGCGGTCATGGACAGAAAGAGACCCAGTACTTC. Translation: CASGHGQKETQYF.

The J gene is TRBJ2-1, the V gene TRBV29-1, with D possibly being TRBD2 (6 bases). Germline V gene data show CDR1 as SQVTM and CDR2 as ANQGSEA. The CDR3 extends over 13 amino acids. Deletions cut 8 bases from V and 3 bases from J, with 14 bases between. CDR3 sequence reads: CSIKGTDYNEQFF. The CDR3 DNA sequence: TGCAGCATTAAAGGGACTGACTACAATGAGCAGTTCTTC.

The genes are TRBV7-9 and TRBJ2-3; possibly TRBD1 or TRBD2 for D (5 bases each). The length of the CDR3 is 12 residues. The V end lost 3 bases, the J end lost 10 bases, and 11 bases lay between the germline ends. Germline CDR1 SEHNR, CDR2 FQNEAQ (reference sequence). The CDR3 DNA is TGTGCCAGCAGCTTCAGGGACGATGCGCAGTATTTT. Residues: CASSFRDDAQYF. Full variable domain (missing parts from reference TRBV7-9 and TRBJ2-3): DTGVSQNPRHKITKRGQNVTFRCDPISEHNRLYWYRQTLGQGPEFLTYFQNEAQLEKSRLLSDRFSAERPKGSFSTLEIQRTEQGDSAMYLCASSFRDDAQYFGPGTRLTVL.

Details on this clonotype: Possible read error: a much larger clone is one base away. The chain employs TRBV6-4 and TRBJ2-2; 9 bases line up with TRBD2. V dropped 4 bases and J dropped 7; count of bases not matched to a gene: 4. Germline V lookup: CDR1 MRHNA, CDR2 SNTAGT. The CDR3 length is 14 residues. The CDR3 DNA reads TGTGCCAGCAGTGTAGCGGGAGACATCGGGGAGCTGTTTTTT. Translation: CASSVAGDIGELFF.

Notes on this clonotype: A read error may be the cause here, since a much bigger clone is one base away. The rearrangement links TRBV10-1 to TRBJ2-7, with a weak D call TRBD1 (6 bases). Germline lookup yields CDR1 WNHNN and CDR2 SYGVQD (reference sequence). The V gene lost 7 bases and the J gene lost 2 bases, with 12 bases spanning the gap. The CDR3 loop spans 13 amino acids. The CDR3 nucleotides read TGCGCCAGCAATGCCTCAGGGGCCTACGAGCAGTACTTC. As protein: CASNASGAYEQYF.

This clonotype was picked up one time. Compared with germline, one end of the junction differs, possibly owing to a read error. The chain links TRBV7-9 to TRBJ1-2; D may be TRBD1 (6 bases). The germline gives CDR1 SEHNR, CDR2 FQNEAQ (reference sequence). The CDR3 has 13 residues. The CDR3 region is CASSQTGNYGYAF. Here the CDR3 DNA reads TGTGCCAGCAGTCAAACAGGGAACTATGGCTACGCCTTC.